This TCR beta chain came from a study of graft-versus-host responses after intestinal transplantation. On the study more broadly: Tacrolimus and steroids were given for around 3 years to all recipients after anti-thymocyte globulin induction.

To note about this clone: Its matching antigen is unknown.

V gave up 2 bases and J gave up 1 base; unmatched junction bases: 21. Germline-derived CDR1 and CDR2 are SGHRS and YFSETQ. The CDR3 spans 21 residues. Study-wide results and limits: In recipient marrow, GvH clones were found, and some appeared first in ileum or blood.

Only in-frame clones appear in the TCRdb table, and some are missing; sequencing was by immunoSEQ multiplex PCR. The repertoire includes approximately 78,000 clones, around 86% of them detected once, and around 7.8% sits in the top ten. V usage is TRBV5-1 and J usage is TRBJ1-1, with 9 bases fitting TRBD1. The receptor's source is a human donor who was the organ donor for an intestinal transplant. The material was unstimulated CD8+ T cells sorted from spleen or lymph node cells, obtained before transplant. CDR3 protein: CASSFERLWDRDPSGNTEAFF. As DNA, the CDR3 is TGCGCCAGCAGCTTCGAGCGTTTGTGGGACAGGGACCCGTCGGGGAACACTGAAGCTTTCTTT.